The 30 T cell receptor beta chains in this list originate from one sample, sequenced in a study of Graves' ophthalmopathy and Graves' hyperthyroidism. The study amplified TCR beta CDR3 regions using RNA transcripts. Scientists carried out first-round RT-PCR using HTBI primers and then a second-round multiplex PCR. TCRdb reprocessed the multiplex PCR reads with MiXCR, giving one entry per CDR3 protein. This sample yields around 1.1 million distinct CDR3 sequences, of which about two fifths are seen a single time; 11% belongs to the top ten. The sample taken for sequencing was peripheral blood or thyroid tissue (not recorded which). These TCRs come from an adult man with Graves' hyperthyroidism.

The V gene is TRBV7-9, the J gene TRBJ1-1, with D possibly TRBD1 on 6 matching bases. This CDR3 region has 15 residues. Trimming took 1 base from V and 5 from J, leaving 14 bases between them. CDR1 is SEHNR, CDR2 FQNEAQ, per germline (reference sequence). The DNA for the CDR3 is TGTGCCAGCAGCTTAGGACAGGACGGCGGAACTGAAGCTTTCTTT. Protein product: CASSLGQDGGTEAFF. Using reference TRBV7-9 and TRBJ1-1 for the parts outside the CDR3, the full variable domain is DTGVSQNPRHKITKRGQNVTFRCDPISEHNRLYWYRQTLGQGPEFLTYFQNEAQLEKSRLLSDRFSAERPKGSFSTLEIQRTEQGDSAMYLCASSLGQDGGTEAFFGQGTRLTVV.

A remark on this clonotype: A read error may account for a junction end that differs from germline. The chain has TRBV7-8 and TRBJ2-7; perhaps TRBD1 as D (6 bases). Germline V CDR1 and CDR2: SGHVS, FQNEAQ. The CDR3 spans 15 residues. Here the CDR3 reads CASSLAGQTPYGQYF. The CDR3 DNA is TGTGCCAGCAGCTTAGCCGGACAGACTCCCTACGGGCAGTACTTC. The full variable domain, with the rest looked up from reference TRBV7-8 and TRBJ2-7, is GAGVSQSPRYKVAKRGQDVALRCDPISGHVSLFWYQQALGQGPEFLTYFQNEAQLDKSGLPSDRFFAERPEGSVSTLKIQRTQQEDSAVYLCASSLAGQTPYGQYFGPGTRLTVT.

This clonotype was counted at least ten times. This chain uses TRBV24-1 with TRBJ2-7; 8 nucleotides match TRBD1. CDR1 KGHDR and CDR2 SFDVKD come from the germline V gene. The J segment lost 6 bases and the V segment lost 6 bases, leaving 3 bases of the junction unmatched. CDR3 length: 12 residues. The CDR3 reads CATSSQGVEQYF. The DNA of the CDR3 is TGTGCCACCAGTTCACAGGGGGTCGAGCAGTACTTC.

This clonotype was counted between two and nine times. CDR3 in amino acids: CASERGTGTMNTEAFF. CDR3 in DNA: TGTGCCAGCGAACGGGGGACAGGGACCATGAACACTGAAGCTTTCTTT. This chain joins TRBV2 and TRBJ1-1, with TRBD1 matching 9 bases. The CDR3 is 16 amino acids. CDR1 SNHLY and CDR2 FYNNEI come from the germline V gene. The trim removed 8 bases at V and 0 bases at J, leaving 10 bases unmatched.

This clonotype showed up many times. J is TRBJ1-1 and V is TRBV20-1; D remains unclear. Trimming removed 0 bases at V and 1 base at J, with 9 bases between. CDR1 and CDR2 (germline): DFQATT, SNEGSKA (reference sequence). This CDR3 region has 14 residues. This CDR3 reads CSARDPPGNTEAFF. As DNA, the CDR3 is TGCAGTGCTAGAGATCCCCCAGGGAACACTGAAGCTTTCTTT.

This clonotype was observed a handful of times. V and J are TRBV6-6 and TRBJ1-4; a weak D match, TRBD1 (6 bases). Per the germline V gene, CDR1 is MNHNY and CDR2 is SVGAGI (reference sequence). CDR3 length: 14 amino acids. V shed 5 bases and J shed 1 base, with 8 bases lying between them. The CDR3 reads CASSMGQTNEKLFF. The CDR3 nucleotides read TGTGCCAGCAGTATGGGACAAACTAATGAAAAACTGTTTTTT.

Here the CDR3 reads CASRPYFSGISNTGELFF. CDR3 DNA: TGTGCCAGCAGGCCCTACTTTAGCGGCATTTCGAACACCGGGGAGCTGTTTTTT. This chain uses TRBV5-6 with TRBJ2-2, with a possible D match to TRBD2 (6 bases). The CDR3 covers 18 residues. V lost 5 bases and J 0 bases, leaving 20 bases between the germline ends. Germline assignment: CDR1 SGHDT and CDR2 YYEEEE.

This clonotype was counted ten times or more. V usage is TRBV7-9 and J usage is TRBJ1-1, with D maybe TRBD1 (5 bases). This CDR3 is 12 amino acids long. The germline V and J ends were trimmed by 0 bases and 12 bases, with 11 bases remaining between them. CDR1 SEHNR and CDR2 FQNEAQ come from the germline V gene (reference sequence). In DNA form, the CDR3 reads TGTGCCAGCAGCTTAGCGGTTGGACATCCTTTCTTT. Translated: CASSLAVGHPFF. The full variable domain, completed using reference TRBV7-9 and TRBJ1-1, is DTGVSQNPRHKITKRGQNVTFRCDPISEHNRLYWYRQTLGQGPEFLTYFQNEAQLEKSRLLSDRFSAERPKGSFSTLEIQRTEQGDSAMYLCASSLAVGHPFFGQGTRLTVV.

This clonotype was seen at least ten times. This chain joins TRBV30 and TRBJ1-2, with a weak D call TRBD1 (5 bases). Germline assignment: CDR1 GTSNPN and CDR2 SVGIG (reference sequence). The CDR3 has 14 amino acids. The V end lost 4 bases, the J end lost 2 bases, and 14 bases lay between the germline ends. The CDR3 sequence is CAWTAREGNYGYTF. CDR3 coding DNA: TGTGCCTGGACCGCAAGGGAGGGGAACTATGGCTACACCTTC. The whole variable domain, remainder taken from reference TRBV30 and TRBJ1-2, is SQTIHQWPATLVQPVGSPLSLECTVEGTSNPNLYWYRQAAGRGLQLLFYSVGIGQISSEVPQNLSASRPQDRQFILSSKKLLLSDSGFYLCAWTAREGNYGYTFGSGTRLTVV.

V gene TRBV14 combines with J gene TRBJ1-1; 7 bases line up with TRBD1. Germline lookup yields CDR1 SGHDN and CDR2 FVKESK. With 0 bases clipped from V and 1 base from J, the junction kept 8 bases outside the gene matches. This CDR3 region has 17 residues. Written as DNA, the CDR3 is TGTGCCAGCAGCCAAGATGGTCAAGGGGGCTCGAACACTGAAGCTTTCTTT. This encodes CASSQDGQGGSNTEAFF.

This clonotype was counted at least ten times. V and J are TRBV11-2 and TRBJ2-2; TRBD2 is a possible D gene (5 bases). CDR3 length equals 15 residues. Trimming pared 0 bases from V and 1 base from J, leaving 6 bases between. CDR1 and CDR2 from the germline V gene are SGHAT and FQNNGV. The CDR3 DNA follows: TGTGCCAGCAGCTTAGAACTAGAGAACACCGGGGAGCTGTTTTTT. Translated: CASSLELENTGELFF.

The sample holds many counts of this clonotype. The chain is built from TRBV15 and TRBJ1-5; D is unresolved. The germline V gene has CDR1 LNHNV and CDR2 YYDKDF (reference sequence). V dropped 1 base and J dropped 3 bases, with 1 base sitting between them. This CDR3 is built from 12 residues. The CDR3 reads CATSRANQPQHF. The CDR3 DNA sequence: TGTGCCACCAGCAGAGCCAATCAGCCCCAGCATTTT.

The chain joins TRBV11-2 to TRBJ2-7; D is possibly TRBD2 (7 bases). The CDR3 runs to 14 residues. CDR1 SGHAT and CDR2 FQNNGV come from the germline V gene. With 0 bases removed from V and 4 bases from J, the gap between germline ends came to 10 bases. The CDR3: CASSLDGGLYEQYF. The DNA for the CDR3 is TGTGCCAGCAGCTTAGACGGGGGGCTTTACGAGCAGTACTTC.

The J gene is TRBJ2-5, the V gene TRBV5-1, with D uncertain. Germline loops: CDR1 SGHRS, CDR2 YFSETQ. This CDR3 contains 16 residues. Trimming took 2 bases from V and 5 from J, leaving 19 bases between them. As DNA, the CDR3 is TGCGCCAGCAGCTTATACCCCAGCGACCACGGCGAGACCCAGTACTTC. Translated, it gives CASSLYPSDHGETQYF.

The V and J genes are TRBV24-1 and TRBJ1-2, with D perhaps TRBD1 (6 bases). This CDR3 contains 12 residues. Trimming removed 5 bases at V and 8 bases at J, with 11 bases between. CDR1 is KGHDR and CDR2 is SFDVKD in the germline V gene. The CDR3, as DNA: TGTGCCACCAGTGGACAGGAGGGCGGCTACACCTTC. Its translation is CATSGQEGGYTF.

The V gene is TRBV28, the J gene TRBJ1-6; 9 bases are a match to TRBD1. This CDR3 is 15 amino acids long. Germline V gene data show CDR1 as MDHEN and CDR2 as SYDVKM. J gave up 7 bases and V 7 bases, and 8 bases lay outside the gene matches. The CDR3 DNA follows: TGTGCCAGCAACGTACGGGACAGGGTGAATTCACCCCTCCACTTT. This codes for CASNVRDRVNSPLHF.

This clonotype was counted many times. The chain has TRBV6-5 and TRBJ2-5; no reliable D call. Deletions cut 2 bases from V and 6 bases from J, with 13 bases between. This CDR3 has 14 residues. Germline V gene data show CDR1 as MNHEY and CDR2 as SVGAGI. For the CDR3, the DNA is TGTGCCAGCAGTTACCCGGGTAACGTCAAGACCCAGTACTTC. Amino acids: CASSYPGNVKTQYF.

CDR3 in DNA: TGTGCCAGCAGTAATCCAACGCAAGGGCACGAGCAGTACTTC. Translated, it gives CASSNPTQGHEQYF. This sequence joins TRBV11-2 and TRBJ2-7; D is unclear. The V gene's germline CDR1 is SGHAT and CDR2 FQNNGV. The ends were cut back, 6 bases at V and 5 bases at J, with 17 bases in the middle. This CDR3 is 14 amino acids long.

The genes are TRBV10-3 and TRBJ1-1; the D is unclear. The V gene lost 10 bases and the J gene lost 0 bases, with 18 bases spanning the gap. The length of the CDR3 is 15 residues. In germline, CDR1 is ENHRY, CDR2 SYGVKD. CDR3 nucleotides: TGTGCCAGCAGATACCGCCACAGCATGAACACTGAAGCTTTCTTT. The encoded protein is CASRYRHSMNTEAFF.

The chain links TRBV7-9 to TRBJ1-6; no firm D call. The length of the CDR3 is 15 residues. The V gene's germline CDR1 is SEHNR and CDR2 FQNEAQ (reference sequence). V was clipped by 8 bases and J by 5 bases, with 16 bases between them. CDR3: CASQTDWADNSPLHF. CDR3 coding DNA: TGTGCCAGCCAAACCGACTGGGCAGATAATTCACCCCTCCACTTT.

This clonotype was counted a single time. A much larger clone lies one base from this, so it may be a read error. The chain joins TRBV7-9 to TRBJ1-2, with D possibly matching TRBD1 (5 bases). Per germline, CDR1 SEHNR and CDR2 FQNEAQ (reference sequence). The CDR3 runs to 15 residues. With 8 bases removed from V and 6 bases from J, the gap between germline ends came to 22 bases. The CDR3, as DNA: TGTGCCAGCGGTAAGAGGGGAGGACTCTTGGATGGCTACACCTTC. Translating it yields CASGKRGGLLDGYTF.

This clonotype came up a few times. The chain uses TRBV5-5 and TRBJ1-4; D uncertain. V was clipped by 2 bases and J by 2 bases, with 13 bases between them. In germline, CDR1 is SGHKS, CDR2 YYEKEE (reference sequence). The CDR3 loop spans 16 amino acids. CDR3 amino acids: CASSFYPIRTNEKLFF. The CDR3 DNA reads TGTGCCAGCAGCTTCTACCCGATCCGGACTAATGAAAAACTGTTTTTT.

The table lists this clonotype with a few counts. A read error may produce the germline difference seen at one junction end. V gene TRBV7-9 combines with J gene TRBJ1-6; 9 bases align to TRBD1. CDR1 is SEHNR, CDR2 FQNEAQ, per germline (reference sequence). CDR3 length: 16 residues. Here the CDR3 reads CASSRQNRGLNSPLHF. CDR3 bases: TGCGCCAGCAGCCGCCAAAACAGGGGGCTTAATTCACCCCTCCACTTT.

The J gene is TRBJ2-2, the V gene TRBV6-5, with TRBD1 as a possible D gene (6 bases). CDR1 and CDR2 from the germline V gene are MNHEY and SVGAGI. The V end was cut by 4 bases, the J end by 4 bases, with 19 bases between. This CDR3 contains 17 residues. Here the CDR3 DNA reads TGTGCCAGCAGTTTACAGGGTCGAACCTTGAGCACCGGGGAGCTGTTTTTT. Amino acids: CASSLQGRTLSTGELFF.

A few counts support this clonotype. CDR3 sequence reads: CSASDPNRDRSSYEQYF. The CDR3 DNA is TGCAGTGCTAGCGATCCTAACCGGGACAGGAGCTCCTACGAGCAGTACTTC. The chain recombines TRBV20-1 with TRBJ2-7, with 8 bases matching TRBD1. The CDR3 totals 17 residues. Germline V lookup: CDR1 DFQATT, CDR2 SNEGSKA (reference sequence). V was pared by 3 bases and J by 0 bases, with 13 bases of the junction left unmatched.

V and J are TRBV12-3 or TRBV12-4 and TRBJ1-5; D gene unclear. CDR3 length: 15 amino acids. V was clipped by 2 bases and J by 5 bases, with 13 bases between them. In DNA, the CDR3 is TGTGCCAGCAGTTTATACGGACCCGATGATCAGCCCCAGCATTTT. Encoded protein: CASSLYGPDDQPQHF.

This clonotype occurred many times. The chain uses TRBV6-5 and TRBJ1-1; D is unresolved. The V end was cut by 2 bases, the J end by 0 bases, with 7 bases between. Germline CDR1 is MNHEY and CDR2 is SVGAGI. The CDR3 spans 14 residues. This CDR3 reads CASSYRRMNTEAFF. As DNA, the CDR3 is TGTGCCAGCAGTTACCGGCGGATGAACACTGAAGCTTTCTTT.

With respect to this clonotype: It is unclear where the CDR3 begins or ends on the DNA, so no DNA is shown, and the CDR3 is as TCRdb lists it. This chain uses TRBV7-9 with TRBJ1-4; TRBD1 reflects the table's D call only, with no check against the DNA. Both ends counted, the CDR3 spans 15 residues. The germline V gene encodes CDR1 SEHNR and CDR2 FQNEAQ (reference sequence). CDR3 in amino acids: CASSSTGGRMKNCFF.

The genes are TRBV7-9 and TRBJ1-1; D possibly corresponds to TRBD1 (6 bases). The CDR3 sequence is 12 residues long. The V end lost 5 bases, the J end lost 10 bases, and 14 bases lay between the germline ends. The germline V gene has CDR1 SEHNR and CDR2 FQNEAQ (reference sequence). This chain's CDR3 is CASSMQGLRAFF. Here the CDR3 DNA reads TGTGCCAGCAGCATGCAGGGGTTGAGAGCTTTCTTT. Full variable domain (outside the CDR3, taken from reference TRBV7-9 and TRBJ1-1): DTGVSQNPRHKITKRGQNVTFRCDPISEHNRLYWYRQTLGQGPEFLTYFQNEAQLEKSRLLSDRFSAERPKGSFSTLEIQRTEQGDSAMYLCASSMQGLRAFFGQGTRLTVV.

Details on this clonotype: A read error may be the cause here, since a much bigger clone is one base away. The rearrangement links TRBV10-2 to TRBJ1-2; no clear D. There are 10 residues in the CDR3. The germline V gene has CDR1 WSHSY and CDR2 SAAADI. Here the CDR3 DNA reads TGTGCCAGCAGCAGCCGCGGCCACACCTTC. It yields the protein CASSSRGHTF.